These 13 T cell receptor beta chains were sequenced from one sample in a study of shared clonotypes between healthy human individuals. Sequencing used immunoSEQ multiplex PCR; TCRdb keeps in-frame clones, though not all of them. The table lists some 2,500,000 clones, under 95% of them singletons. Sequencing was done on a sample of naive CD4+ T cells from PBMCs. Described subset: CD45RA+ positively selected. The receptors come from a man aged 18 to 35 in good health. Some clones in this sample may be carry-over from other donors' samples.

As DNA, the CDR3 is TGCGCCAGCAGCCGGCCGGGGGAGAAAGCCAAAAACATTCAGTACTTC. Translation gives CASSRPGEKAKNIQYF. The chain couples TRBV4-1 to TRBJ2-4, with a weak D call TRBD2 (6 bases). The V gene's germline CDR1 is MGHRA and CDR2 YSYEKL. Trimming cost V 4 bases and J 0 bases, with 13 bases left between them. CDR3 length: 16 amino acids.

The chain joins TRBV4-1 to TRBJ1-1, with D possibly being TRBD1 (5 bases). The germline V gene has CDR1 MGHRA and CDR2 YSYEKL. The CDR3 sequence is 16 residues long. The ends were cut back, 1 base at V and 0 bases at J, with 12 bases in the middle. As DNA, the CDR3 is TGCGCCAGCAGCCAAGGGACTGGGGGGGTGAACACTGAAGCTTTCTTT. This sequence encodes CASSQGTGGVNTEAFF.

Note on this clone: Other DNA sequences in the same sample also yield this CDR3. The CDR3 sequence: CASSPLAGGVTDTQYF. The CDR3 DNA reads as TGTGCCAGCAGTCCACTAGCGGGAGGAGTCACAGATACGCAGTATTTT. The chain has TRBV5-4 and TRBJ2-3; 12 nucleotides match TRBD2. Germline V gene lookup returns CDR1 SGHNT and CDR2 YYREEE (reference sequence). The CDR3 covers 16 residues. The trim removed 5 bases at V and 2 bases at J, leaving 6 bases unmatched.

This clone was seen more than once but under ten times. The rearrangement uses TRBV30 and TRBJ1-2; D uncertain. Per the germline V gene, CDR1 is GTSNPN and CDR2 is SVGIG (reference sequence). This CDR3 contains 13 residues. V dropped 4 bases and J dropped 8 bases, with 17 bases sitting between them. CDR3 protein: CAWTSRGGNGYTF. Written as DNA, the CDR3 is TGTGCCTGGACCTCCCGGGGAGGGAACGGCTACACCTTC.

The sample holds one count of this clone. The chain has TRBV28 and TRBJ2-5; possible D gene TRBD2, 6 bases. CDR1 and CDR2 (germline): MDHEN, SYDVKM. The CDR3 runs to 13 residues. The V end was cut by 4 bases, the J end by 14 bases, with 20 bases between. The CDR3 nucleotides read TGTGCCAGCAGTTCGCGATTACCGGGACTTCCCTACTTC. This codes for CASSSRLPGLPYF.

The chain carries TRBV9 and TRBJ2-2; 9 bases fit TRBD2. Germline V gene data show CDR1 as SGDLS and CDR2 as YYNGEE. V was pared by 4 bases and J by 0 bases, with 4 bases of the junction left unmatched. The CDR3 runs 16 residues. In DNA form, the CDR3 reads TGTGCCAGCAGCTCCCCTAGCGGGGCGAACACCGGGGAGCTGTTTTTT. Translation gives CASSSPSGANTGELFF.

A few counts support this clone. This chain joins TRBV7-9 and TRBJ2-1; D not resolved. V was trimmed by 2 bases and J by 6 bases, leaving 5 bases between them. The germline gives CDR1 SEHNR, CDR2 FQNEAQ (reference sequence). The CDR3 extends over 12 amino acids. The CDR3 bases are TGTGCCAGCAGCTTACCAGCCAATGAGCAGTTCTTC. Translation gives CASSLPANEQFF.

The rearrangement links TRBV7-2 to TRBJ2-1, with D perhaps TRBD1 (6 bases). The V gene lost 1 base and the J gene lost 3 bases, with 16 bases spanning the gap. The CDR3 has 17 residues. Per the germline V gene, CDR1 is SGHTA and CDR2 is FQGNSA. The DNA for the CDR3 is TGTGCCAGCAGCTTAGAGGACAGACGGTCCATCTACAATGAGCAGTTCTTC. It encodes CASSLEDRRSIYNEQFF.

As DNA, the CDR3 is TGCGCCAGCAGCTTGGTGGGTAGGTCCAACGTCCTGACTTTC. It specifies CASSLVGRSNVLTF. The rearrangement links TRBV5-1 to TRBJ2-6; the D is unclear. Germline V gene lookup returns CDR1 SGHRS and CDR2 YFSETQ. The V end was cut by 0 bases, the J end by 8 bases, with 9 bases between. The CDR3 spans 14 residues.

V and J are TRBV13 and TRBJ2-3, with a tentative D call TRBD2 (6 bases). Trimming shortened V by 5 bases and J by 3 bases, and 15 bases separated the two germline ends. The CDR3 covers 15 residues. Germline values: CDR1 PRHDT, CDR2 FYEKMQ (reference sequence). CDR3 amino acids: CASSPSGTHTDTQYF. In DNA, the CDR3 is TGTGCCAGCAGCCCCTCGGGGACTCATACAGATACGCAGTATTTT.

CDR3: CASDEVGGTEAFF. The CDR3 DNA is TGCGCCAGCGACGAGGTAGGGGGCACTGAAGCTTTCTTT. V gene TRBV5-1 combines with J gene TRBJ1-1; TRBD1 is a possible D gene (6 bases). V was shortened by 7 bases and J by 4 bases, with 14 bases between the two germline ends. Germline V gene sequence: CDR1 SGHRS, CDR2 YFSETQ. The CDR3 extends over 13 amino acids.

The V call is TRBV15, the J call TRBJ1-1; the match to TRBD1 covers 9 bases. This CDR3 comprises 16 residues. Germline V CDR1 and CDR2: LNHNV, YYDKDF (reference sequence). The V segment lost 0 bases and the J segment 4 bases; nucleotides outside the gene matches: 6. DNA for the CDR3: TGTGCCACCAGCAGAGATGGGAGGACAGGGGCCACTGAAGCTTTCTTT. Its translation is CATSRDGRTGATEAFF.

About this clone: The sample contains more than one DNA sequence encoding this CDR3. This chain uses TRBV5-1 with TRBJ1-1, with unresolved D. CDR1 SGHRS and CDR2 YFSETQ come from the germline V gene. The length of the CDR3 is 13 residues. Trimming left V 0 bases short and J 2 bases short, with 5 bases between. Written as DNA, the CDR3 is TGCGCCAGCAGCTTGGGGGCAAACACTGAAGCTTTCTTT. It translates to CASSLGANTEAFF.